Described below is a single T cell receptor (beta chain) sequence and its context. Data came from immunoSEQ multiplex PCR; TCRdb stores just in-frame clones and leaves some out. The data contain around 45,000 clones, 88% of them singletons. Trimming removed 1 base from V and 2 bases from J, with 17 bases in between. The CDR3 totals 16 residues. Germline V CDR1 and CDR2: GTSNPN, SVGIG (reference sequence). This sample is part of a study of PD-L1 blockade in urothelial cancer. The J gene is TRBJ2-5, the V gene TRBV30; D perhaps matches TRBD1 (7 bases). This sequence originates from an elderly man with urothelial cancer. The sample here was PBMCs, taken around atezolizumab (anti-PD-L1) treatment. The CDR3 is CAWSAGRRGPQETQYF. CDR3 coding DNA: TGTGCCTGGAGTGCGGGCAGGAGGGGGCCTCAAGAGACCCAGTACTTC.